This record covers a single T cell receptor beta chain. Amplification used 60 Vbeta primers and 13 Jbeta primers. Sequencing used immunoSEQ multiplex PCR; TCRdb keeps in-frame clones, though not all of them. Of 120,000 to 150,000 clones in the sample, approximately 73% were seen once. The data are from a study of cytomegalovirus exposure and HLA in healthy donors. V lost 4 bases, J lost 0 bases, and 18 bases lay in between. The germline gives CDR1 SGHNT, CDR2 YYREEE (reference sequence). The CDR3 has 17 amino acids. The sequence was collected from a woman aged 40-49 years in good health and CMV-seronegative. Specimen: PBMCs. This rearrangement joins TRBV5-4 to TRBJ2-3; D is perhaps TRBD1 (5 bases). CDR3 sequence reads: CASSNPRLGHSTDTQYF. In DNA, the CDR3 is TGTGCCAGCAGCAACCCGAGACTGGGGCATAGCACAGATACGCAGTATTTT.